This T cell receptor beta chain was sequenced during a study of T cell responses to AZD1222 COVID-19 vaccine. Overall study results and limits: Donors in the cohort were predominantly white British and more often female, and clonal diversity was possibly underestimated. In all cases, repertoires were sampled only after the peak T cell response.

A word on this clone: Its matching antigen is unknown.

The assay was immunoSEQ multiplex PCR, and TCRdb's table has in-frame clones only and misses some. The table lists about 160,000 clones, 91% of them singletons. The material sequenced was peripheral blood, taken on day 0 of AZD1222 vaccination. The clonotype originates from an adult in good health.

The CDR3 DNA reads as TGTGCTAGTGGAATGGGAGATTATGGCTACACCTTC. This encodes CASGMGDYGYTF. V usage is TRBV12-5 and J usage is TRBJ1-2; no clear D gene. Looked up from germline, CDR1 is LGHNT and CDR2 is FRNRAP. Deletions cut 6 bases from V and 5 bases from J, with 10 bases between. The CDR3 consists of 12 residues. The full variable domain, rest sourced from reference TRBV12-5 and TRBJ1-2, is DARVTQTPRHKVTEMGQEVTMRCQPILGHNTVFWYRQTMMQGLELLAYFRNRAPLDDSGMPKDRFSAEMPDATLATLKIQPSEPRDSAVYFCASGMGDYGYTFGSGTRLTVV.